The T cell receptor (beta chain) described here comes from a study of T cell responses to AZD1222 COVID-19 vaccine. Germline-derived CDR1 and CDR2 are MNHNS and SASEGT. The CDR3 consists of 17 residues. V was trimmed by 0 bases and J by 3 bases, leaving 18 bases between them. Study outcomes and limitations: The donor group comprised mostly white British people and more females; the analysis possibly underestimated clonal diversity. Two AZD1222 doses significantly raised spike-specific TCR breadth and depth over controls. Unmutated variant regions reportedly attract nearly half of all spike-specific TCRs. Only 5 or 6 people who got AZD1222 tested seropositive at baseline.

On this clone: Its antigen is unknown.

Measured with immunoSEQ multiplex PCR; TCRdb has only the in-frame clones, and not every one. The sample contains roughly 93,000 clones, roughly 87% of which appear only once. This TCR came from an adult who received the AZD1222 COVID-19 vaccine. Source: peripheral blood, taken 28 days after the second AZD1222 dose. V and J are TRBV6-1 and TRBJ2-7, with D tentatively TRBD1 (6 bases). CDR3 nucleotides: TGTGCCAGCAGTGAAGCTTCAGGGGCCACAACTTTCTACGAGCAGTACGTC. This encodes CASSEASGATTFYEQYV.